This T cell receptor beta chain was documented in a study of T cell repertoires in cytomegalovirus infection. One entry per CDR3 protein, called by TCRdb with MiXCR from the reads. The table has around 340,000 distinct CDR3 sequences, roughly 29% seen once. With respect to this clonotype: What it recognizes is unknown.

This clonotype was obtained from a human donor in good health (CMV status not recorded). Some clones in this sample may be carry-over from other donors' samples. The sample in question was cultured PBMCs, obtained from culture after CMV antigen stimulation.

The CDR3 coding sequence is TGTGCCAGCAGACTACAGGGGGATCAGCCCCAGCATTTT. Translated: CASRLQGDQPQHF. The gene calls are TRBV2 and TRBJ1-5, with 8 bases fitting TRBD1. CDR1 and CDR2 from the germline V gene are SNHLY and FYNNEI. The CDR3 totals 13 residues. The junction had 3 bases not matched to a gene; V was cut back by 6 bases and J by 5 bases.